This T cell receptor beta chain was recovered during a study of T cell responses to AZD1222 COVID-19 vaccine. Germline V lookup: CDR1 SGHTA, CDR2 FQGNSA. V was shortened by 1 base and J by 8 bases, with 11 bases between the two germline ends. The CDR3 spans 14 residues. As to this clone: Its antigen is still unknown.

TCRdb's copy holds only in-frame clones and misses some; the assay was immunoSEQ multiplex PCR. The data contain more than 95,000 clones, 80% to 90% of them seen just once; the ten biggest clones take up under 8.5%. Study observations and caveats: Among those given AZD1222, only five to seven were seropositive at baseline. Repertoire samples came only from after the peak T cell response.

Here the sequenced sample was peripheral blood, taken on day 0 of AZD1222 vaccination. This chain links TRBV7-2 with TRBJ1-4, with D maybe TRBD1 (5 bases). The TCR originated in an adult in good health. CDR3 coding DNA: TGTGCCAGCAGCTTAGGAGGAAGGGGCGAAAAACTGTTTTTT. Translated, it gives CASSLGGRGEKLFF.